This record concerns one T cell receptor beta chain sequence. These data come from a study of blood T cell repertoires in COVID-19. Study context: Collection of acute and convalescent COVID-19 samples took place in the United States, Italy and Spain. Nucleic acid was either cDNA or gDNA, and it came from T cells, B-cell-depleted T cells, or PBMCs.

CDR1 and CDR2 (germline): MNHEY, SVGAGI. The V gene lost 7 bases and the J gene lost 7 bases, with 16 bases spanning the gap. The CDR3 has 13 amino acids. Original analysis: Researchers report that nucleated cell counts were estimated from reference gene primer amplification. Generated by immunoSEQ multiplex PCR, the TCRdb table keeps only in-frame clones and is missing some. Clonal size and the V and J genes are those of that table, whereas D and trimming came from the DNA. The sample yields roughly 220,000 clones, around 80% seen once. The sample taken for sequencing was peripheral blood. V usage is TRBV6-5 and J usage is TRBJ1-2; no reliable D call. The receptor was derived from a man under 40 with active or convalescent COVID-19. CDR3 coding DNA: TGTGCCAGCACCTTCGTCCGGGAAGGTGGCTACACCTTC. It translates to CASTFVREGGYTF.